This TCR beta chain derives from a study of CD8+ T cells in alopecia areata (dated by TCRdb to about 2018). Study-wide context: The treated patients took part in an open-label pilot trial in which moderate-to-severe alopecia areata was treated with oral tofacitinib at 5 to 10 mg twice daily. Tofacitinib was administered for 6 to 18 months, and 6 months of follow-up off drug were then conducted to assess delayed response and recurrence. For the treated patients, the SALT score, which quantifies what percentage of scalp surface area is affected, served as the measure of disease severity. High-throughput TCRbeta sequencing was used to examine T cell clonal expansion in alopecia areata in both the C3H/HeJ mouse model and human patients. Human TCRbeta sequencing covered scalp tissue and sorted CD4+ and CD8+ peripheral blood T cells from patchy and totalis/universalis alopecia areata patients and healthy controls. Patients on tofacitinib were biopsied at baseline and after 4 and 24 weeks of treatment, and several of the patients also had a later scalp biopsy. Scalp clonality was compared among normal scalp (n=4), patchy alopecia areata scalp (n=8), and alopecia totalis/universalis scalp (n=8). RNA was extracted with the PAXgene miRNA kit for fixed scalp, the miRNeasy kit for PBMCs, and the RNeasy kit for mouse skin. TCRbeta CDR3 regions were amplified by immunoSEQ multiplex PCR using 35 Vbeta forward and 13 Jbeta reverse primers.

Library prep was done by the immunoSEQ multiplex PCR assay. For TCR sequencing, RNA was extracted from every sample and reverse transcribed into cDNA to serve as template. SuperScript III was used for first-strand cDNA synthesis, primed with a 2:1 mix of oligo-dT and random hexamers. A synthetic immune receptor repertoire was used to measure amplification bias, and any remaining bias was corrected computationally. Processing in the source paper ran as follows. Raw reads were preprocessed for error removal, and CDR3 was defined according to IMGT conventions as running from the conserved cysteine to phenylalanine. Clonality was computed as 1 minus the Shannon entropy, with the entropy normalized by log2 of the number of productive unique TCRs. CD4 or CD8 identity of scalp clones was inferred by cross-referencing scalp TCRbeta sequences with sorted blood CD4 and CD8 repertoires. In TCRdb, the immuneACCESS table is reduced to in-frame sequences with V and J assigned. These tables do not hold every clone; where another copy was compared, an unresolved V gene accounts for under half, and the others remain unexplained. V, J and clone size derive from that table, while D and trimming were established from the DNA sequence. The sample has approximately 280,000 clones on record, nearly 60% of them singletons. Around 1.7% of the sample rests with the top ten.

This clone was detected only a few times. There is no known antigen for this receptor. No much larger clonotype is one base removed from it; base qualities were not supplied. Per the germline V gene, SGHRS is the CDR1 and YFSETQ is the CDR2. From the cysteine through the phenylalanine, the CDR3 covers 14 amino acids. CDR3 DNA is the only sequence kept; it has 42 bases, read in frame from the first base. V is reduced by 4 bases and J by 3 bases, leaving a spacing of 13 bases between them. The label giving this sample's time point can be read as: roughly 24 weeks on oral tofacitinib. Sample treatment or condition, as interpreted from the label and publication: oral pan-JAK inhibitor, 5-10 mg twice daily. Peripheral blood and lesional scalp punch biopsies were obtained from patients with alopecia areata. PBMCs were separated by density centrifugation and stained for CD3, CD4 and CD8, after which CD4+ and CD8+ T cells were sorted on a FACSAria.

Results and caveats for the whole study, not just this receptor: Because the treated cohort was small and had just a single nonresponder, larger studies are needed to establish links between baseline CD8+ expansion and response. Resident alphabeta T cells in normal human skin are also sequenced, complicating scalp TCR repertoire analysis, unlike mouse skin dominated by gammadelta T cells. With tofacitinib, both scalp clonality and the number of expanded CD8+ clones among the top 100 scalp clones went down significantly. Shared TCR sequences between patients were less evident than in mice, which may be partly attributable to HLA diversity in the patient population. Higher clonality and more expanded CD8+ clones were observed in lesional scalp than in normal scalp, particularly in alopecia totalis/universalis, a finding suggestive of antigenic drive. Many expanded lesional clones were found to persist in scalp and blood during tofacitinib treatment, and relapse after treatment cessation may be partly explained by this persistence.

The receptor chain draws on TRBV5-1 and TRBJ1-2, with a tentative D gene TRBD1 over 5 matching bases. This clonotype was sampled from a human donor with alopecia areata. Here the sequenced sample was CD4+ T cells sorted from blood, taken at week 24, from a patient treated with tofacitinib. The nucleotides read TGCGCCAGCAGCCAACTTCAGGGTGACTATGGCTACACCTTC. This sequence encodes CASSQLQGDYGYTF. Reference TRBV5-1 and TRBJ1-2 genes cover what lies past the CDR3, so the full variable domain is KAGVTQTPRYLIKTRGQQVTLSCSPISGHRSVSWYQQTPGQGLQFLFEYFSETQRNKGNFPGRFSGRQFSNSRSEMNVSTLELGDSALYLCASSQLQGDYGYTFGSGTRLTVV.